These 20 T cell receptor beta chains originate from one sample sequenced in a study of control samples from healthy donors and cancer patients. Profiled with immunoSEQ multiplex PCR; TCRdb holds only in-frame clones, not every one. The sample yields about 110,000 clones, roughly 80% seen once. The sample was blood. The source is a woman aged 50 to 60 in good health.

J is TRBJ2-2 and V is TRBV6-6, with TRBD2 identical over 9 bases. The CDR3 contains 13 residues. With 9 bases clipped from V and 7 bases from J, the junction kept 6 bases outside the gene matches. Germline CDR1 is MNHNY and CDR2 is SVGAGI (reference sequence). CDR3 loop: CASLAGANGELFF. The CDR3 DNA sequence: TGTGCCAGTTTAGCGGGAGCCAACGGGGAGCTGTTTTTT.

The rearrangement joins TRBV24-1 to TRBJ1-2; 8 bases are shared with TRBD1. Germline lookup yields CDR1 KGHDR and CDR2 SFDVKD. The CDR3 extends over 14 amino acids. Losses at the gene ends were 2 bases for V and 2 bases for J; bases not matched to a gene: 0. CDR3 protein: CATSDWTGNYGYTF. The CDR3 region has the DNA TGTGCCACCAGTGATTGGACAGGGAACTATGGCTACACCTTC.

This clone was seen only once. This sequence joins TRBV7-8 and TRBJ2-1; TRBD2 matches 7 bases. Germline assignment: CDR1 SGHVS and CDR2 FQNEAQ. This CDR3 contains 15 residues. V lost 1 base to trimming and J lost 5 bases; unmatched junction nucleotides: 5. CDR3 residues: CASSLVTGGHNEQFF. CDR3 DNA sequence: TGTGCCAGCAGCTTAGTAACGGGGGGACACAATGAGCAGTTCTTC.

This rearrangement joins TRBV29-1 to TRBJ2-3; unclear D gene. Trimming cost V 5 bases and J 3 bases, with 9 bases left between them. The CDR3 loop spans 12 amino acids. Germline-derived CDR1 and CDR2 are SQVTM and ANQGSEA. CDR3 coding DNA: TGCAGCGTTTGGGTTCGTACAGATACGCAGTATTTT. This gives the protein CSVWVRTDTQYF.

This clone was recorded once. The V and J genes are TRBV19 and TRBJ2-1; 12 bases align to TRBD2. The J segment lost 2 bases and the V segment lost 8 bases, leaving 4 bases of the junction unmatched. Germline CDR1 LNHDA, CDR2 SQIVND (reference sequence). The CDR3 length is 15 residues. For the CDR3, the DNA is TGTGCCAGTGGACTAGCGGGACAAGCCTACAATGAGCAGTTCTTC. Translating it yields CASGLAGQAYNEQFF.

DNA for the CDR3: TGTGCCAGCAGTGGGGTCATCGGTACGCAGTATTTT. Translating gives CASSGVIGTQYF. The chain recombines TRBV25-1 with TRBJ2-3; no reliable D call. The CDR3 spans 12 residues. Germline V gives CDR1 MGHDK, CDR2 SYGVNS. Trimming pared 4 bases from V and 8 bases from J, leaving 10 bases between.

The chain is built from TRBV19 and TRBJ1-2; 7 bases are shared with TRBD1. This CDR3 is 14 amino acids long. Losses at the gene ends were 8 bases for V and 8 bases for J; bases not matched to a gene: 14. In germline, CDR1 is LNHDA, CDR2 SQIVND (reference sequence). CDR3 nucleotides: TGTGCCAGTGGCGAGGGGGCGCGTTTATCGGGCTACACCTTC. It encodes CASGEGARLSGYTF.

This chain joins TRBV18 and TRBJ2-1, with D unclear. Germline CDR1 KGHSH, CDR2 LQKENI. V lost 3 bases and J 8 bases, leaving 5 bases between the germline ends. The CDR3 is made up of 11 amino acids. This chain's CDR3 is CASSPADEQFF. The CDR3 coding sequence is TGTGCCAGCTCACCGGCAGATGAGCAGTTCTTC.

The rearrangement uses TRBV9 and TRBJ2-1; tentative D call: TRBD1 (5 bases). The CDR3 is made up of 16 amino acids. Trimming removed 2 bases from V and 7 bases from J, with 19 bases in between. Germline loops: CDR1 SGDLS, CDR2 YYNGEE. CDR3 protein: CASSVSPDTRVNEQFF. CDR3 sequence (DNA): TGTGCCAGCAGCGTTAGCCCCGACACCAGGGTGAATGAGCAGTTCTTC.

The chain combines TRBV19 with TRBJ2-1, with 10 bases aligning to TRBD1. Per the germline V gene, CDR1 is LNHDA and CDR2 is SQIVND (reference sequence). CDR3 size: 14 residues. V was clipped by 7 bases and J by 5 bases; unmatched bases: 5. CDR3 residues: CASNDRGPDNEQFF. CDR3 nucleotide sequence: TGTGCCAGTAACGACAGGGGGCCGGACAATGAGCAGTTCTTC. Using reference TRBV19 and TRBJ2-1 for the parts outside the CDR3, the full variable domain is DGGITQSPKYLFRKEGQNVTLSCEQNLNHDAMYWYRQDPGQGLRLIYYSQIVNDFQKGDIAEGYSVSREKKESFPLTVTSAQKNPTAFYLCASNDRGPDNEQFFGPGTRLTVL.

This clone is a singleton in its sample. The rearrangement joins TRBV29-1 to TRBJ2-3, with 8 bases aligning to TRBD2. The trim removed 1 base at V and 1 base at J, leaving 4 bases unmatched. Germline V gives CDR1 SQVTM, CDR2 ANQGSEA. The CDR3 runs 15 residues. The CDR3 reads CSVEGTSGGTDTQYF. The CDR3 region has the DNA TGCAGCGTTGAAGGAACTAGCGGCGGCACAGATACGCAGTATTTT.

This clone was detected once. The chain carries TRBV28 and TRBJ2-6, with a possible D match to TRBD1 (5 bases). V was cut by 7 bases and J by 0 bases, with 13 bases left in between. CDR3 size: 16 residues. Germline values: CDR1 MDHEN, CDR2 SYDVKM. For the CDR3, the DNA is TGTGCCAGCACAGGGAATTTAGGCTCTGGGGCCAACGTCCTGACTTTC. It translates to CASTGNLGSGANVLTF.

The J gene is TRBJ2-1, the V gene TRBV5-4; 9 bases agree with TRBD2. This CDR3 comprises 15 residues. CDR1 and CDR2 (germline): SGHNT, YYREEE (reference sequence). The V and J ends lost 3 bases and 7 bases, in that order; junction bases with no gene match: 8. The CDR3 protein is CASSSGGLAGNEQFF. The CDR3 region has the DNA TGTGCCAGCAGCTCCGGGGGACTAGCTGGTAATGAGCAGTTCTTC. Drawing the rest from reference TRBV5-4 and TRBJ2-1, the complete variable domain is ETGVTQSPTHLIKTRGQQVTLRCSSQSGHNTVSWYQQALGQGPQFIFQYYREEENGRGNFPPRFSGLQFPNYSSELNVNALELDDSALYLCASSSGGLAGNEQFFGPGTRLTVL.

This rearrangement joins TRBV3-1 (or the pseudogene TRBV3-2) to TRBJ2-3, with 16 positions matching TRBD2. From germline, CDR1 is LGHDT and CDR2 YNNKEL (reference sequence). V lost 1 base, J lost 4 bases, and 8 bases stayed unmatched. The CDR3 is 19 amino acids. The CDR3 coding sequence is TGTGCCAGCAGCCAAGGCAAGGGACTAGCGGGGGGGCGGGCAGATACGCAGTATTTT. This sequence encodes CASSQGKGLAGGRADTQYF.

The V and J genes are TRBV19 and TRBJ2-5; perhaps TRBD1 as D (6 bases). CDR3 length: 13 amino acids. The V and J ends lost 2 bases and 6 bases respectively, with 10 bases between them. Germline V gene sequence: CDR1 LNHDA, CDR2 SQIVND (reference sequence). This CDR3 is CASSISGDQTQYF. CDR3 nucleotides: TGTGCCAGTAGTATATCAGGGGACCAGACCCAGTACTTC.

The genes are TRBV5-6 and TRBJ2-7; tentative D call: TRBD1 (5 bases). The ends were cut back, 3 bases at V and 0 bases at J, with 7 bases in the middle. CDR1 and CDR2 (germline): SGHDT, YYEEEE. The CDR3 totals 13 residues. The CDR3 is CASSYRSSYEQYF. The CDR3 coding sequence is TGTGCCAGCAGCTACAGGAGCTCCTACGAGCAGTACTTC.

This chain's CDR3 is CASSLAANTEAFF. The CDR3 DNA follows: TGTGCCAGCAGCTTAGCGGCTAACACTGAAGCTTTCTTT. The V and J genes are TRBV11-3 and TRBJ1-1; no clear D. Germline-derived CDR1 and CDR2 are SGHNT and YENEEA. Trimming pared 1 base from V and 2 bases from J, leaving 5 bases between. This CDR3 contains 13 residues.

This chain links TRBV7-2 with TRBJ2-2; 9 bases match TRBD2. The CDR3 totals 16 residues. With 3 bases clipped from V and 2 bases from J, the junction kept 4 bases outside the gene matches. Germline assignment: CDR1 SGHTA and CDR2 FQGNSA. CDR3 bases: TGTGCCAGCAGCTTCACCCTAGCGGGAAACACCGGGGAGCTGTTTTTT. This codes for CASSFTLAGNTGELFF.

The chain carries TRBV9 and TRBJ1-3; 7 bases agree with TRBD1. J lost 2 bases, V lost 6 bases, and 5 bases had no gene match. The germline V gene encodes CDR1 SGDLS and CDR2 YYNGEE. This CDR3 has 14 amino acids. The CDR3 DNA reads TGTGCCAGCACCAAGGGACAGACTGGAAACACCATATATTTT. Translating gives CASTKGQTGNTIYF.

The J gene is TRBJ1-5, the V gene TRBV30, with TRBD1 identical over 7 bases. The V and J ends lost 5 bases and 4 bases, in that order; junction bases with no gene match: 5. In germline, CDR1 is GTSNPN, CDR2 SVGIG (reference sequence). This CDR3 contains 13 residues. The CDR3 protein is CAWGGQRNQPQHF. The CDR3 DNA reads TGTGCCTGGGGGGGACAGAGGAATCAGCCCCAGCATTTT.